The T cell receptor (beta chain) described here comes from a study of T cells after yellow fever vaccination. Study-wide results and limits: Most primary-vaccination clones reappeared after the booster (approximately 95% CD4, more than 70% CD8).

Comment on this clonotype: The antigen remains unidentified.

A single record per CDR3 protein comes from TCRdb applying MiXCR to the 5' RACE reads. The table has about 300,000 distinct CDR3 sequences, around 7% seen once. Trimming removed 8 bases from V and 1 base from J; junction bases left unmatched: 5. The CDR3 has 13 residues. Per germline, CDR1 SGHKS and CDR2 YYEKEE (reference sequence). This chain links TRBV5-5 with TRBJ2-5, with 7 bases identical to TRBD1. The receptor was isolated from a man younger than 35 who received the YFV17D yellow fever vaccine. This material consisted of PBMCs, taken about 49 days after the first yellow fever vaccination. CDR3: CASLNRGQETQYF. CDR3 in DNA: TGTGCCAGTCTTAACAGGGGCCAAGAGACCCAGTACTTC.